One and the same sample provided the 15 T cell receptor beta chains below, sequenced in a study of blood T cell dynamics during melanoma immunotherapy. Method: immunoSEQ multiplex PCR; TCRdb's copy keeps in-frame clones and lacks some. The table lists 8,000 or so clones, more than 80% of them singletons. As for time point: week 3, after first cycle of checkpoint inhibitor. This specimen consisted of blood, obtained from a patient treated with checkpoint blockade. The receptors originated from a human donor with melanoma.

The chain carries TRBV14 and TRBJ1-4, with unresolved D. V gave up 4 bases and J gave up 8 bases, with 11 bases separating them. The germline gives CDR1 SGHDN, CDR2 FVKESK. This CDR3 is 13 amino acids long. CDR3 loop: CASSPRLGEKLFF. The CDR3 bases are TGTGCCAGCAGCCCTCGGTTGGGGGAAAAACTGTTTTTT.

The chain couples TRBV5-1 to TRBJ2-2, with no clear D. Germline CDR1 is SGHRS and CDR2 is YFSETQ. The CDR3 extends over 15 amino acids. V was shortened by 5 bases and J by 6 bases, with 17 bases between the two germline ends. CDR3 coding DNA: TGCGCCAGCAGTTTGAGACCTATTGCCTCCGGGGAGCTGTTTTTT. This encodes CASSLRPIASGELFF.

This clone was seen only a few times. Within the sample, other DNA sequences also encode this same CDR3. The J gene is TRBJ1-5, the V gene TRBV5-1, with 9 positions matching TRBD1. This CDR3 has 15 residues. Germline V gene data show CDR1 as SGHRS and CDR2 as YFSETQ. Trimming cost V 4 bases and J 5 bases; bases outside gene matches: 7. CDR3 region: CASSRNTGGDQPQHF. The CDR3 bases are TGCGCCAGCAGCCGGAATACAGGGGGCGATCAGCCCCAGCATTTT.

The V call is TRBV2, the J call TRBJ1-2; D is ambiguous. This CDR3 contains 11 residues. Germline V CDR1 and CDR2: SNHLY, FYNNEI. V was clipped by 7 bases and J by 2 bases, with 5 bases between them. The DNA for the CDR3 is TGTGCCAGCATGGTCAACTATGGCTACACCTTC. Encoded protein: CASMVNYGYTF.

The V and J genes are TRBV6-5 and TRBJ1-6; D is ambiguous. CDR1 is MNHEY, CDR2 SVGAGI, per germline. The CDR3 runs 13 residues. Trimming cost V 2 bases and J 7 bases, with 6 bases left between them. This CDR3 reads CASSYEQNSPLHF. In DNA form, the CDR3 reads TGTGCCAGCAGTTACGAACAGAATTCACCCCTCCACTTT.

The rearrangement uses TRBV11-3 and TRBJ2-1; TRBD2 matches at 12 bases. This CDR3 contains 16 residues. V lost 3 bases, J lost 6 bases, and 6 bases stayed unmatched. Germline V gene data show CDR1 as SGHNT and CDR2 as YENEEA. The CDR3 protein is CASSFHRTSGINEQFF. The CDR3 DNA follows: TGTGCCAGCAGCTTCCACCGGACTAGCGGGATCAATGAGCAGTTCTTC.

This clone has just one count. This chain connects TRBV5-4 to TRBJ2-7; D remains ambiguous. Trimming pared 3 bases from V and 0 bases from J, leaving 13 bases between. The CDR3 length is 15 residues. In germline, CDR1 is SGHNT, CDR2 YYREEE (reference sequence). The CDR3 is CASSSFGGPSYEQYF. As DNA, the CDR3 is TGTGCCAGCAGCTCGTTCGGCGGTCCCTCCTACGAGCAGTACTTC.

The V gene is TRBV28, the J gene TRBJ1-5; no clear D gene. Germline V gene lookup returns CDR1 MDHEN and CDR2 SYDVKM. CDR3 size: 19 residues. V was cut by 6 bases and J by 0 bases, with 24 bases left in between. The CDR3 spells CASSVTRVGDRFSNQPQHF. DNA for the CDR3: TGTGCCAGCAGCGTTACCCGAGTCGGTGATAGATTTAGCAATCAGCCCCAGCATTTT.

The chain uses TRBV27 and TRBJ2-7; TRBD2 agrees at 8 bases. Germline-derived CDR1 and CDR2 are MNHEY and SMNVEV (reference sequence). The CDR3 sequence is 14 residues long. V lost 7 bases, J lost 5 bases, and 10 bases stayed unmatched. The chain's CDR3 is CASTSGTRLHEQYF. CDR3 coding DNA: TGTGCCAGCACTTCCGGGACTAGGCTCCACGAGCAGTACTTC.

V gene TRBV28 combines with J gene TRBJ2-7, with TRBD2 identical over 13 bases. Per germline, CDR1 MDHEN and CDR2 SYDVKM. This CDR3 comprises 17 residues. After removal of 3 bases from V and 0 bases from J, the junction contained 5 bases not matched to a gene. CDR3: CASSLHGLAGVSYEQYF. Here the CDR3 DNA reads TGTGCCAGCAGTTTGCACGGACTAGCGGGAGTCTCCTACGAGCAGTACTTC.

This chain links TRBV5-5 with TRBJ2-3, with 8 bases aligning to TRBD2. CDR1 SGHKS and CDR2 YYEKEE come from the germline V gene (reference sequence). The J segment lost 3 bases and the V segment lost 4 bases, leaving 10 bases of the junction unmatched. CDR3 length equals 16 residues. The CDR3 nucleotides read TGTGCCAGCAGCGTGACGTCCGGGACTAGAACAGATACGCAGTATTTT. This gives the protein CASSVTSGTRTDTQYF. Drawing the rest from reference TRBV5-5 and TRBJ2-3, the complete variable domain is DAGVTQSPTHLIKTRGQQVTLRCSPISGHKSVSWYQQVLGQGPQFIFQYYEKEERGRGNFPDRFSARQFPNYSSELNVNALLLGDSALYLCASSVTSGTRTDTQYFGPGTRLTVL.

This chain uses TRBV19 with TRBJ1-5; a possible D gene is TRBD1 (5 bases). Trimming removed 1 base from V and 4 bases from J, with 14 bases in between. The V gene's germline CDR1 is LNHDA and CDR2 SQIVND (reference sequence). CDR3 size: 16 residues. The CDR3 DNA follows: TGTGCCAGTAGTATAGGAGGGGCCCTGAAGAATCAGCCCCAGCATTTT. Translating it yields CASSIGGALKNQPQHF.

The J gene is TRBJ2-5, the V gene TRBV9, with 15 bases fitting TRBD2. J was trimmed by 11 bases and V by 0 bases; bases with no gene match: 11. Germline CDR1 SGDLS, CDR2 YYNGEE. The CDR3 length is 17 residues. CDR3: CASSVGTSGRAEEGQYF. Here the CDR3 DNA reads TGTGCCAGCAGCGTAGGGACTAGCGGGAGGGCCGAAGAAGGGCAGTACTTC.

This chain's CDR3 is CASSISQGGGAMNTEAFF. CDR3 in DNA: TGTGCCAGCAGCATATCTCAAGGAGGGGGGGCGATGAACACTGAAGCTTTCTTT. The chain uses TRBV7-8 and TRBJ1-1, with TRBD1 as a possible D gene (6 bases). The V end was cut by 5 bases, the J end by 0 bases, with 22 bases between. The CDR3 length is 18 residues. From germline, CDR1 is SGHVS and CDR2 FQNEAQ.

The chain links TRBV29-1 to TRBJ2-7; unclear D gene. V lost 5 bases to trimming and J lost 3 bases, with 8 bases between them. CDR1 is SQVTM, CDR2 ANQGSEA, per germline. The CDR3 spans 11 residues. CDR3: CSVHTVYEQYF. The CDR3, as DNA: TGCAGCGTTCACACCGTCTACGAGCAGTACTTC.